A single sample is the source of the 25 T cell receptor beta chains below, sequenced in a study of radiotherapy plus CTLA-4 blockade in lung cancer. The method was immunoSEQ multiplex PCR; TCRdb's version includes in-frame clones alone and lacks a portion of them. The repertoire holds about 60,000 clones, with 70% to 85% as singletons. The sequences come from peripheral blood, collected from a patient treated with radiotherapy plus ipilimumab. The receptors were gathered from a human donor with non-small cell lung cancer who had a partial response to radiotherapy plus ipilimumab.

This sequence joins TRBV7-9 and TRBJ2-5; TRBD2 agrees at 7 bases. CDR1 is SEHNR and CDR2 is FQNEAQ in the germline V gene (reference sequence). The CDR3 consists of 14 residues. V lost 7 bases, J lost 4 bases, and 9 bases stayed unmatched. This CDR3 is CASTAVTSAETQYF. The DNA of the CDR3 is TGTGCCAGCACGGCCGTTACTAGCGCAGAGACCCAGTACTTC.

V usage is TRBV6-5 and J usage is TRBJ1-2; TRBD1 aligns across 12 bases. Germline V lookup: CDR1 MNHEY, CDR2 SVGAGI. The CDR3 covers 14 residues. V lost 6 bases, J lost 7 bases, and 6 bases stayed unmatched. CDR3 bases: TGTGCCAGCAGCCGGGGACAGGGGGCATCTGGCTACACCTTC. Residues: CASSRGQGASGYTF.

CDR3 in DNA: TGTGCCAGTAATCCAGGGCTGTACCCTAACTATGGCTACACCTTC. Translated, it gives CASNPGLYPNYGYTF. This rearrangement joins TRBV19 to TRBJ1-2; D is possibly TRBD1 (5 bases). Trimming took off 7 bases at V and 0 bases at J, with 15 bases between the two ends. CDR3 length equals 15 residues. The germline gives CDR1 LNHDA, CDR2 SQIVND (reference sequence).

The sample holds one count of this clone. This chain uses TRBV6-5 with TRBJ1-2; TRBD1 aligns across 12 bases. Germline CDR1 and CDR2: MNHEY and SVGAGI. Trimming at V came to 2 bases and at J to 3 bases, leaving 4 bases not matched to a gene. The CDR3 consists of 16 residues. CDR3 loop: CASSYRDRGPHYGYTF. As DNA, the CDR3 is TGTGCCAGCAGTTACCGGGACAGGGGGCCTCACTATGGCTACACCTTC.

V is TRBV27 and J is TRBJ2-7; D is possibly TRBD1 (6 bases). Trimming removed 6 bases at V and 6 bases at J, with 15 bases between. Germline CDR1 MNHEY, CDR2 SMNVEV (reference sequence). This CDR3 has 13 amino acids. DNA for the CDR3: TGTGCCAGCAGGGGCCTCACAGGGTTCGAGCAGTACTTC. Translation: CASRGLTGFEQYF.

The rearrangement links TRBV13 to TRBJ1-6; TRBD1 might be the D (5 bases). The CDR3 is made up of 15 amino acids. Germline CDR1 and CDR2: PRHDT and FYEKMQ (reference sequence). The ends were cut back, 1 base at V and 7 bases at J, with 11 bases in the middle. The CDR3 loop reads CASSLVKGVNSPLHF. CDR3 DNA: TGTGCCAGCAGCTTAGTGAAAGGGGTAAATTCACCCCTCCACTTT.

The sample holds one count of this clone. V and J are TRBV6-1 and TRBJ1-1, with a possible D match to TRBD1 (5 bases). There are 13 residues in the CDR3. In germline, CDR1 is MNHNS, CDR2 SASEGT. The V and J ends lost 1 base and 5 bases respectively, with 8 bases between them. The CDR3 sequence: CASSEGGDTEAFF. Here the CDR3 DNA reads TGTGCCAGCAGTGAAGGGGGGGATACTGAAGCTTTCTTT.

This chain links TRBV13 with TRBJ2-3; D is perhaps TRBD1 (6 bases). Germline V lookup: CDR1 PRHDT, CDR2 FYEKMQ (reference sequence). The CDR3 loop spans 16 amino acids. Trimming took 0 bases from V and 2 from J, leaving 12 bases between them. The CDR3 reads CASSLGAGVVTDTQYF. DNA of the CDR3: TGTGCCAGCAGCTTAGGGGCAGGGGTTGTCACAGATACGCAGTATTTT.

The J gene is TRBJ2-2, the V gene TRBV10-3; D uncertain. V shed 10 bases and J shed 0 bases, with 12 bases lying between them. This CDR3 spans 14 amino acids. The germline V gene encodes CDR1 ENHRY and CDR2 SYGVKD. Written as DNA, the CDR3 is TGTGCCAGTAAAGACTCCGCGAACACCGGGGAGCTGTTTTTT. Translating gives CASKDSANTGELFF.

This clone was recorded once. V and J are TRBV7-8 and TRBJ2-5, with 14 bases that match TRBD2. From germline, CDR1 is SGHVS and CDR2 FQNEAQ. The CDR3 has 16 residues. V was clipped by 3 bases and J by 4 bases; unmatched bases: 4. CDR3 region: CASSFRGTSGGETQYF. The CDR3 region has the DNA TGTGCCAGCAGCTTTCGTGGGACTAGCGGGGGAGAGACCCAGTACTTC.

The chain links TRBV4-3 to TRBJ2-1; 8 bases are a match to TRBD1. Looked up from germline, CDR1 is LGHNA and CDR2 is YSLEER. V was pared by 1 base and J by 1 base, with 12 bases of the junction left unmatched. The length of the CDR3 is 19 residues. CDR3 DNA sequence: TGCGCCAGCAGCCAAGCCGGGACAGGAGGGTTAGGATCCTACAATGAGCAGTTCTTC. Its protein product is CASSQAGTGGLGSYNEQFF.

V usage is TRBV2 and J usage is TRBJ2-7; the D gene is possibly TRBD1 (5 bases). The germline V gene encodes CDR1 SNHLY and CDR2 FYNNEI. This CDR3 region has 14 residues. V was pared by 6 bases and J by 2 bases, with 14 bases between. In nucleotides, the CDR3 is TGTGCCAGCAGCCAGGACACCTCCGCCTACGAGCAGTACTTC. Encoded protein: CASSQDTSAYEQYF.

This clone turned up a few times. CDR3 loop: CASSRLQGVTEAFF. As DNA, the CDR3 is TGTGCCAGCAGTCGATTACAGGGTGTAACTGAAGCTTTCTTT. The V call is TRBV7-2, the J call TRBJ1-1; the D gene is possibly TRBD1 (6 bases). Trimming removed 6 bases from V and 5 bases from J, with 16 bases in between. Germline CDR1 SGHTA, CDR2 FQGNSA. The CDR3 runs to 14 residues. The whole variable domain, remainder taken from reference TRBV7-2 and TRBJ1-1, is GAGVSQSPSNKVTEKGKDVELRCDPISGHTALYWYRQSLGQGLEFLIYFQGNSAPDKSGLPSDRFSAERTGGSVSTLTIQRTQQEDSAVYLCASSRLQGVTEAFFGQGTRLTVV.

In this sample, this clone turned up a few times. For the CDR3, the DNA is TGTGCCAGCAGCTACCAGGGGTTGAACACTGAAGCTTTCTTT. Translating gives CASSYQGLNTEAFF. The genes are TRBV7-6 and TRBJ1-1; D is perhaps TRBD1 (6 bases). Germline V CDR1 and CDR2: SGHVS, FNYEAQ. This CDR3 has 14 amino acids. Trimming removed 4 bases at V and 0 bases at J, with 9 bases between.

The V and J genes are TRBV2 and TRBJ2-7, with 9 bases identical to TRBD2. Germline lookup yields CDR1 SNHLY and CDR2 FYNNEI. With 4 bases clipped from V and 3 bases from J, the junction kept 4 bases outside the gene matches. The CDR3 loop spans 14 amino acids. CDR3 DNA: TGTGCCAGCAGTGTTGATAGCGGGGGCTACGAGCAGTACTTC. Its translation is CASSVDSGGYEQYF. Together with reference TRBV2 and TRBJ2-7, the CDR3 gives the full variable domain: EPEVTQTPSHQVTQMGQEVILRCVPISNHLYFYWYRQILGQKVEFLVSFYNNEISEKSEIFDDQFSVERPDGSNFTLKIRSTKLEDSAMYFCASSVDSGGYEQYFGPGTRLTVT.

This clone was observed a single time. The chain has TRBV5-1 and TRBJ2-5; 10 nucleotides match TRBD2. Germline values: CDR1 SGHRS, CDR2 YFSETQ. The J segment lost 0 bases and the V segment lost 2 bases, leaving 4 bases of the junction unmatched. The CDR3 sequence is 16 residues long. The DNA for the CDR3 is TGCGCCAGCAGCTTCCCTAGCGGGGGAGACCAAGAGACCCAGTACTTC. Encoded protein: CASSFPSGGDQETQYF.

This clone has a single count. V and J are TRBV5-1 and TRBJ1-2; D call uncertain. There are 12 residues in the CDR3. The V and J ends lost 0 bases and 8 bases respectively, with 8 bases between them. Germline CDR1 is SGHRS and CDR2 is YFSETQ. The CDR3 sequence: CASSLAGIGYTF. CDR3 nucleotides: TGCGCCAGCAGCTTGGCGGGTATCGGCTACACCTTC.

The chain is built from TRBV29-1 and TRBJ1-1, with D hard to call. The V and J ends lost 7 bases and 4 bases respectively, with 16 bases between them. The CDR3 runs 13 residues. The germline CDR1 and CDR2 sequences are SQVTM and ANQGSEA. CDR3: CSAQPGSGTEAFF. The CDR3 DNA sequence: TGCAGCGCCCAACCTGGGAGCGGCACTGAAGCTTTCTTT.

The chain couples TRBV19 to TRBJ1-1; TRBD1 matches at 8 bases. The CDR3 sequence is 13 residues long. V was clipped by 6 bases and J by 0 bases; unmatched bases: 0. Germline CDR1 and CDR2: LNHDA and SQIVND (reference sequence). As DNA, the CDR3 is TGTGCCAGTAGCAGGGGGCTGAACACTGAAGCTTTCTTT. Translating gives CASSRGLNTEAFF.

CDR3 region: CASSSGGSGELFF. The CDR3, as DNA: TGCGCCAGCAGCTCCGGTGGTTCCGGGGAGCTGTTTTTT. The chain joins TRBV5-1 to TRBJ2-2; no clear D gene. This CDR3 has 13 residues. Trimming took off 3 bases at V and 6 bases at J, with 9 bases between the two ends. The germline CDR1 and CDR2 sequences are SGHRS and YFSETQ.

The rearrangement links TRBV5-1 to TRBJ1-1, with 10 bases fitting TRBD1. The CDR3 runs 13 residues. Germline V gives CDR1 SGHRS, CDR2 YFSETQ. V trimming: 2 bases; J trimming: 11 bases; junction bases outside the gene matches: 6. This CDR3 is CASSFAGTGDAFF. The DNA of the CDR3 is TGCGCCAGCAGCTTTGCCGGGACAGGGGATGCTTTCTTT.

V and J are TRBV6-6 and TRBJ1-3; 8 bases match TRBD1. The CDR3 covers 15 residues. Germline lookup yields CDR1 MNHNY and CDR2 SVGAGI (reference sequence). J was trimmed by 4 bases and V by 4 bases; bases with no gene match: 6. The CDR3 DNA follows: TGTGCCAGCAGTTTCGCCCCAGGGGGCGGAAACACCATATATTTT. Translated: CASSFAPGGGNTIYF.

J is TRBJ1-2 and V is TRBV15; possibly TRBD1 for D (6 bases). This CDR3 is 14 amino acids long. Trimming cost V 1 base and J 2 bases, with 8 bases left between them. Germline V gene lookup returns CDR1 LNHNV and CDR2 YYDKDF (reference sequence). The CDR3 here is CATSRAGTNYGYTF. For the CDR3, the DNA is TGTGCCACCAGCAGAGCCGGGACAAACTATGGCTACACCTTC.

J is TRBJ2-3 and V is TRBV7-6; 12 nucleotides match TRBD2. V shed 5 bases, J shed 4 bases, and the junction held 7 bases outside the gene matches. The germline V gene encodes CDR1 SGHVS and CDR2 FNYEAQ. The CDR3 spans 16 residues. The CDR3 sequence: CASSPGLAGGPDTQYF. CDR3 DNA: TGTGCCAGCAGCCCCGGTCTAGCGGGGGGGCCAGATACGCAGTATTTT.

The chain employs TRBV4-2 and TRBJ2-5, with 10 bases fitting TRBD1. Per the germline V gene, CDR1 is LGHNA and CDR2 is YNFKEQ. The ends lost 1 base at V and 1 base at J; junction bases unmatched: 9. CDR3 length equals 18 residues. The CDR3 protein is CASSQGTGGRDFQETQYF. The CDR3 coding sequence is TGTGCCAGCAGCCAAGGGACAGGGGGGAGAGATTTCCAAGAGACCCAGTACTTC.